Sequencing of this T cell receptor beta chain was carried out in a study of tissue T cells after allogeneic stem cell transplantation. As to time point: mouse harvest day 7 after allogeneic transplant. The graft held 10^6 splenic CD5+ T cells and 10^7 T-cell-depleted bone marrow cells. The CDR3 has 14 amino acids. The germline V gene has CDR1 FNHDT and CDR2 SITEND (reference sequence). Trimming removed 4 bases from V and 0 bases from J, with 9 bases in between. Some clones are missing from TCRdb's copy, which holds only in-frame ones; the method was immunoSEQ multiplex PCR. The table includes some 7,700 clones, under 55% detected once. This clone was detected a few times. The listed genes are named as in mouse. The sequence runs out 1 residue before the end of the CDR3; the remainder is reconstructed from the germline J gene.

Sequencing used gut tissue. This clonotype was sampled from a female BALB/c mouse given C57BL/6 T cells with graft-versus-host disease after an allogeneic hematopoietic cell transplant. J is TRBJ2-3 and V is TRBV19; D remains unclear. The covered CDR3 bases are TGTGCCAGCAGTTTGGTCGGGAGTGCAGAAACGCTGTAT. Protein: CASSLVGSAETLY. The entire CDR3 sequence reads CASSLVGSAETLYF.